The 5 T cell receptor beta chains below were found in one sample sequenced in a study of cytomegalovirus exposure and HLA in healthy donors. PCR employed 60 Vbeta and 13 Jbeta primers. Only in-frame clones appear in the TCRdb table, and some are missing; sequencing was by immunoSEQ multiplex PCR. The sample includes about 160,000 clones, about 86% of them seen just once. The sequenced material came from PBMCs. The receptors derive from a woman aged 18-35 years in good health and CMV-seronegative.

The genes are TRBV11-2 and TRBJ2-7; maybe TRBD1 (6 bases). The CDR3 extends over 16 amino acids. Germline CDR1 is SGHAT and CDR2 is FQNNGV. Trimming took 2 bases from V and 1 from J, leaving 15 bases between them. The CDR3 coding sequence is TGTGCCAGCAGCTTACCATACAGGGATCGATCCTACGAGCAGTACTTC. It is translated as CASSLPYRDRSYEQYF.

The CDR3 DNA sequence: TGTGCCAGCAGCTTACGGGGGAGCTCCTACAATGAGCAGTTCTTC. This translates into CASSLRGSSYNEQFF. The rearrangement links TRBV7-9 to TRBJ2-1, with D possibly matching TRBD2 (6 bases). V gave up 2 bases and J gave up 0 bases, with 8 bases separating them. The CDR3 is made up of 15 amino acids. Germline lookup yields CDR1 SEHNR and CDR2 FQNEAQ (reference sequence).

The J gene is TRBJ1-6, the V gene TRBV9; D gene unclear. CDR3 length: 15 residues. V was trimmed by 0 bases and J by 8 bases, leaving 12 bases between them. CDR1 is SGDLS, CDR2 YYNGEE, per germline. The CDR3 sequence is CASSVVSGFHSPLHF. The CDR3 DNA sequence: TGTGCCAGCAGCGTAGTATCGGGGTTCCATTCACCCCTCCACTTT.

This chain links TRBV10-3 with TRBJ2-3; TRBD2 might be the D (7 bases). The germline gives CDR1 ENHRY, CDR2 SYGVKD. This CDR3 is built from 16 residues. V lost 0 bases to trimming and J lost 2 bases, with 12 bases between them. CDR3 in DNA: TGTGCCATCAGTGAGTCTGGGGGGGCAAACACAGATACGCAGTATTTT. Encoded protein: CAISESGGANTDTQYF.

With regard to this clone: A read error may produce the germline difference seen at one junction end. The chain recombines TRBV10-3 with TRBJ2-1; tentatively, D is TRBD1 (6 bases). From germline, CDR1 is ENHRY and CDR2 SYGVKD. This CDR3 region has 14 residues. CDR3 sequence reads: CAVSPGALNNEQFF. The CDR3 bases are TGTGCCGTCAGCCCAGGGGCCCTAAACAATGAGCAGTTCTTC.